This entry describes one TCR beta chain. The data were taken from a study of cytomegalovirus exposure and HLA in healthy donors. CDR1 LNHDA and CDR2 SQIVND come from the germline V gene (reference sequence). The CDR3 has 15 residues. V lost 4 bases, J lost 7 bases, and 17 bases lay in between. PCR used 60 Vbeta primers and 13 Jbeta primers. Sequenced by immunoSEQ multiplex PCR; TCRdb stores in-frame clones only, minus some. Here the sample spans about 160,000 clones, around four fifths being singletons. Sequencing was done on a sample of PBMCs. The genes are TRBV19 and TRBJ2-1; D gene unclear. This receptor was taken from a woman aged 45-65 years in good health and CMV-seronegative. This CDR3 reads CASSTRWSGENEQFF. The DNA of the CDR3 is TGTGCCAGTAGTACACGATGGTCTGGAGAAAATGAGCAGTTCTTC.